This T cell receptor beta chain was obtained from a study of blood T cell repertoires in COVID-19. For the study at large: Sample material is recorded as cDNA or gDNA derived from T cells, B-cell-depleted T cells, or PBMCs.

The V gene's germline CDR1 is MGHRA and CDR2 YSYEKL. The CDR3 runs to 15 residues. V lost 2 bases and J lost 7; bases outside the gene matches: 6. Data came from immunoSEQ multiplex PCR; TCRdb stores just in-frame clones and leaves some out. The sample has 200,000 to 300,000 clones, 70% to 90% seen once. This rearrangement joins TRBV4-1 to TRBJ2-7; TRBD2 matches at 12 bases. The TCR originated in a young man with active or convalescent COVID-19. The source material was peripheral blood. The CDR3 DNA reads TGCGCCAGCAGCCAAACACTAGCGGGGGGAGGGGAGCAGTACTTC. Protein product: CASSQTLAGGGEQYF.